This entry lists 32 T cell receptor beta chains sequenced from one sample in a study of blood T cell repertoires in COVID-19. The data were produced by immunoSEQ multiplex PCR, yet TCRdb's version contains in-frame clones alone and is incomplete. Of 190,000 or so clones in the sample, approximately 86% are singletons; the top ten hold 2.5% to 3.5%. Sequences were obtained from peripheral blood. The source of these receptors is a man aged 35 to 55 with active or convalescent COVID-19.

This clone was observed a single time. The J gene is TRBJ1-2, the V gene TRBV28, with D possibly being TRBD1 (6 bases). V was cut by 5 bases and J by 4 bases, with 14 bases left in between. Germline V CDR1 and CDR2: MDHEN, SYDVKM. The CDR3 length is 14 residues. The CDR3 spells CASSSGTTIYGYTF. DNA of the CDR3: TGTGCCAGCAGTAGTGGGACAACTATCTATGGCTACACCTTC.

V is TRBV2 and J is TRBJ2-2; tentative D call: TRBD2 (6 bases). Germline-derived CDR1 and CDR2 are SNHLY and FYNNEI. This CDR3 contains 13 residues. Trimming shortened V by 8 bases and J by 8 bases, and 15 bases separated the two germline ends. The CDR3 nucleotides are TGTGCCAGCGGGGGACTGAATAGTGGGGAGCTGTTTTTT. Protein product: CASGGLNSGELFF.

The chain uses TRBV27 and TRBJ2-7, with D possibly TRBD2 on 7 matching bases. The CDR3 has 15 amino acids. The V gene's germline CDR1 is MNHEY and CDR2 SMNVEV (reference sequence). The V end was cut by 3 bases, the J end by 6 bases, with 18 bases between. The CDR3 DNA reads TGTGCCAGCAGTTTTAGCAGGGGAGGGCGAGCCGAGCAGTACTTC. It codes for CASSFSRGGRAEQYF.

This chain connects TRBV5-1 to TRBJ2-2; 10 bases map to TRBD1. CDR3 size: 16 residues. From germline, CDR1 is SGHRS and CDR2 YFSETQ. Trimming took 4 bases from V and 6 from J; bases not matched to a gene: 9. This CDR3 is CASSRAGTGVAGELFF. CDR3 DNA: TGCGCCAGCAGCAGAGCGGGGACAGGGGTTGCCGGGGAGCTGTTTTTT. Full variable domain (rest looked up from reference TRBV5-1 and TRBJ2-2): KAGVTQTPRYLIKTRGQQVTLSCSPISGHRSVSWYQQTPGQGLQFLFEYFSETQRNKGNFPGRFSGRQFSNSRSEMNVSTLELGDSALYLCASSRAGTGVAGELFFGEGSRLTVL.

This rearrangement joins TRBV28 to TRBJ1-1, with TRBD1 as a possible D gene (5 bases). V shed 7 bases and J shed 5 bases, with 14 bases lying between them. The germline V gene encodes CDR1 MDHEN and CDR2 SYDVKM. CDR3 length equals 13 residues. The CDR3 sequence is CASTGGSWTEAFF. The CDR3 DNA follows: TGTGCCAGCACTGGGGGGAGTTGGACTGAAGCTTTCTTT.

This clone occurred a few times. The V gene is TRBV2, the J gene TRBJ2-7; D is perhaps TRBD2 (5 bases). V was clipped by 1 base and J by 7 bases, with 11 bases between them. Germline V lookup: CDR1 SNHLY, CDR2 FYNNEI. The CDR3 is 13 residues long. CDR3: CASSEVMREEQYF. CDR3 DNA: TGTGCCAGCAGTGAAGTCATGAGGGAGGAGCAGTACTTC.

The rearrangement joins TRBV12-3 or TRBV12-4 to TRBJ2-1; D call uncertain. This CDR3 contains 13 residues. Trimming pared 5 bases from V and 4 bases from J, leaving 9 bases between. This chain's CDR3 is CASSLGRYNEQFF. For the CDR3, the DNA is TGTGCCAGCAGTCTAGGCAGGTACAATGAGCAGTTCTTC.

V and J are TRBV14 and TRBJ1-1; no reliable D call. Germline V CDR1 and CDR2: SGHDN, FVKESK. Trimming pared 1 base from V and 1 base from J, leaving 7 bases between. This CDR3 region has 14 residues. The CDR3 sequence: CASSQGHGNTEAFF. In DNA form, the CDR3 reads TGTGCCAGCAGCCAAGGTCACGGGAACACTGAAGCTTTCTTT. Variable domain in full (rest from reference TRBV14 and TRBJ1-1): EAGVTQFPSHSVIEKGQTVTLRCDPISGHDNLYWYRRVMGKEIKFLLHFVKESKQDESGMPNNRFLAERTGGTYSTLKVQPAELEDSGVYFCASSQGHGNTEAFFGQGTRLTVV.

This chain's CDR3 is CAISESAHTDTQYF. As DNA, the CDR3 is TGTGCCATCAGTGAGTCGGCCCACACCGATACGCAGTATTTT. V usage is TRBV10-3 and J usage is TRBJ2-3; D gene ambiguous. Germline CDR1 ENHRY, CDR2 SYGVKD. Trimming removed 0 bases at V and 6 bases at J, with 10 bases between. This CDR3 has 14 amino acids.

The chain is built from TRBV6-6 and TRBJ2-1, with 7 bases aligning to TRBD1. Trimming removed 5 bases from V and 1 base from J; junction bases left unmatched: 8. The germline CDR1 and CDR2 sequences are MNHNY and SVGAGI (reference sequence). This CDR3 comprises 16 residues. CDR3 in amino acids: CASSKGAAFSYNEQFF. In nucleotides, the CDR3 is TGTGCCAGCAGTAAGGGGGCTGCGTTTTCCTACAATGAGCAGTTCTTC.

The DNA for the CDR3 is TGCGCCAGCAGCCGGGACAGTTACTTGAACACTGAAGCTTTCTTT. It codes for CASSRDSYLNTEAFF. The gene calls are TRBV5-1 and TRBJ1-1; 7 bases line up with TRBD1. Germline V CDR1 and CDR2: SGHRS, YFSETQ. This CDR3 is built from 15 residues. The trim removed 4 bases at V and 0 bases at J, leaving 6 bases unmatched.

This sequence joins TRBV9 and TRBJ2-1; possible D gene TRBD2, 6 bases. V lost 0 bases and J lost 4, with 11 bases in between. Germline CDR1 and CDR2: SGDLS and YYNGEE. CDR3 length: 15 residues. This CDR3 is CASSVEEGPYNEQFF. The CDR3 nucleotides read TGTGCCAGCAGCGTAGAGGAGGGCCCTTACAATGAGCAGTTCTTC.

This chain's CDR3 is CAISDQTGRNEKLFF. The CDR3 bases are TGTGCCATCAGTGACCAGACAGGGAGAAATGAAAAACTGTTTTTT. The chain carries TRBV10-3 and TRBJ1-4; TRBD1 matches 7 bases. V lost 3 bases, J lost 5 bases, and 6 bases stayed unmatched. From germline, CDR1 is ENHRY and CDR2 SYGVKD. The CDR3 loop spans 15 amino acids.

The rearrangement uses TRBV4-1 and TRBJ2-7; tentative D call: TRBD1 (5 bases). V shed 4 bases and J shed 2 bases, with 18 bases lying between them. From germline, CDR1 is MGHRA and CDR2 YSYEKL. CDR3 length: 16 amino acids. CDR3 sequence: CASSPSGSPFPYEQYF. In DNA form, the CDR3 reads TGCGCCAGCAGCCCTTCAGGGTCCCCATTTCCCTACGAGCAGTACTTC.

The chain recombines TRBV7-2 with TRBJ2-2, with 9 bases lining up with TRBD2. This CDR3 contains 17 residues. With V trimmed by 0 bases and J by 4 bases, 6 bases remained unmatched. Germline CDR1 is SGHTA and CDR2 is FQGNSA. CDR3 amino acids: CASSLAPVAGATGELFF. The CDR3 DNA reads TGTGCCAGCAGCTTAGCGCCTGTAGCGGGGGCCACCGGGGAGCTGTTTTTT.

The V call is TRBV4-1, the J call TRBJ1-5, with 8 bases matching TRBD1. Germline V lookup: CDR1 MGHRA, CDR2 YSYEKL. The trim removed 2 bases at V and 0 bases at J, leaving 6 bases unmatched. The CDR3 loop spans 17 amino acids. Here the CDR3 reads CASSQSYRGYSNQPQHF. DNA of the CDR3: TGCGCCAGCAGCCAAAGTTACAGGGGGTATAGCAATCAGCCCCAGCATTTT.

The J gene is TRBJ1-2, the V gene TRBV5-1; 7 bases line up with TRBD1. J gave up 1 base and V 9 bases, and 6 bases lay outside the gene matches. In germline, CDR1 is SGHRS, CDR2 YFSETQ. The CDR3 sequence is 13 residues long. CDR3 DNA sequence: TGCGCCACCAGGGGGGGTGTTAACTATGGCTACACCTTC. Residues: CATRGGVNYGYTF.

The CDR3 nucleotides read TGTGCCAGCTCACTAGCGGGGGGCAACTATGGCTACACCTTC. The encoded protein is CASSLAGGNYGYTF. The chain couples TRBV18 to TRBJ1-2, with D tentatively TRBD1 (6 bases). The length of the CDR3 is 14 residues. The V gene lost 4 bases and the J gene lost 2 bases, with 11 bases spanning the gap. Per germline, CDR1 KGHSH and CDR2 LQKENI.

This clone has just one count. The rearrangement joins TRBV5-1 to TRBJ1-5; TRBD1 aligns across 9 bases. Trimming cost V 8 bases and J 2 bases; bases outside gene matches: 5. This CDR3 comprises 14 residues. Germline-derived CDR1 and CDR2 are SGHRS and YFSETQ. The CDR3 DNA sequence: TGCGCCAGTAGACAGGGGGACGGCAATCAGCCCCAGCATTTT. It translates to CASRQGDGNQPQHF.

The chain uses TRBV7-9 and TRBJ2-5; 12 positions agree with TRBD2. V lost 4 bases and J lost 2; bases outside the gene matches: 11. The CDR3 runs 18 residues. Germline lookup yields CDR1 SEHNR and CDR2 FQNEAQ (reference sequence). The CDR3 nucleotides are TGTGCCAGCAGCTCCCCAAGACTAGCGGGGGAACCTCAAGAGACCCAGTACTTC. Translation: CASSSPRLAGEPQETQYF.

The rearrangement links TRBV28 to TRBJ2-1; D not certain. CDR1 is MDHEN, CDR2 SYDVKM, per germline. V dropped 6 bases and J dropped 6 bases, with 12 bases sitting between them. The CDR3 runs to 13 residues. CDR3 amino acids: CASSPWSSNEQFF. The DNA of the CDR3 is TGTGCCAGCAGCCCTTGGAGTTCCAATGAGCAGTTCTTC.

V gene TRBV7-9 combines with J gene TRBJ2-2; 7 nucleotides align to TRBD2. Per germline, CDR1 SEHNR and CDR2 FQNEAQ (reference sequence). The CDR3 covers 15 residues. The trim removed 1 base at V and 5 bases at J, leaving 4 bases unmatched. CDR3 protein: CASSLGLAGTGELFF. In DNA, the CDR3 is TGTGCCAGCAGCTTAGGACTAGCCGGGACCGGGGAGCTGTTTTTT.

J is TRBJ1-2 and V is TRBV6-4, with 9 bases lining up with TRBD1. With V trimmed by 1 base and J by 5 bases, 5 bases remained unmatched. Per germline, CDR1 MRHNA and CDR2 SNTAGT. This CDR3 is 15 amino acids long. CDR3 sequence: CASSDFDRGGYGYTF. DNA for the CDR3: TGTGCCAGCAGTGACTTCGACAGGGGGGGATATGGCTACACCTTC.

The genes are TRBV25-1 and TRBJ1-6; no reliable D call. The CDR3 has 15 residues. Trimming cost V 5 bases and J 5 bases, with 13 bases left between them. Germline-derived CDR1 and CDR2 are MGHDK and SYGVNS. For the CDR3, the DNA is TGTGCCAGCAGTTACTCGGGAGGGAATAATTCACCCCTCCACTTT. It codes for CASSYSGGNNSPLHF.

The chain links TRBV29-1 to TRBJ2-7; D gene uncertain. V was shortened by 7 bases and J by 0 bases, with 16 bases between the two germline ends. Germline values: CDR1 SQVTM, CDR2 ANQGSEA. This CDR3 has 14 amino acids. The CDR3 DNA sequence: TGCAGCGCCGGCCGGGTTATTAACTCCTACGAGCAGTACTTC. Residues: CSAGRVINSYEQYF.

The chain has TRBV7-2 and TRBJ2-5; 8 bases align to TRBD2. The V segment lost 6 bases and the J segment 4 bases; nucleotides outside the gene matches: 4. The CDR3 has 13 residues. Germline-derived CDR1 and CDR2 are SGHTA and FQGNSA. CDR3 in amino acids: CASRTGGGETQYF. As DNA, the CDR3 is TGTGCCAGCAGGACCGGGGGGGGAGAGACCCAGTACTTC.

The chain recombines TRBV7-9 with TRBJ2-7, with 11 bases lining up with TRBD2. CDR3 length: 16 amino acids. The J segment lost 4 bases and the V segment lost 5 bases, leaving 10 bases of the junction unmatched. Germline CDR1 and CDR2: SEHNR and FQNEAQ (reference sequence). CDR3 DNA: TGTGCCAGCAGCCCAGGGGTAACTAGCGGGAGATACGAGCAGTACTTC. Translating gives CASSPGVTSGRYEQYF.

This chain uses TRBV28 with TRBJ2-1; TRBD1 is a possible D gene (6 bases). The germline gives CDR1 MDHEN, CDR2 SYDVKM. The CDR3 is made up of 15 amino acids. V was trimmed by 1 base and J by 1 base, leaving 8 bases between them. CDR3 sequence (DNA): TGTGCCAGCAGTTTATACAGGGAGTCCTACAATGAGCAGTTCTTC. Protein sequence: CASSLYRESYNEQFF.

V gene TRBV6-5 combines with J gene TRBJ2-1; TRBD2 agrees at 8 bases. V lost 6 bases and J lost 7; bases outside the gene matches: 11. Germline values: CDR1 MNHEY, CDR2 SVGAGI. The CDR3 runs to 15 residues. The CDR3 region has the DNA TGTGCCAGCAGCAGAGACGGGGGGGCCAGGAATGAGCAGTTCTTC. It yields the protein CASSRDGGARNEQFF.

J is TRBJ1-5 and V is TRBV30; 8 bases match TRBD1. Per germline, CDR1 GTSNPN and CDR2 SVGIG (reference sequence). The J segment lost 6 bases and the V segment lost 0 bases, leaving 16 bases of the junction unmatched. CDR3 length: 18 residues. The CDR3: CAWSVGAGGFPVFQPQHF. Here the CDR3 DNA reads TGTGCCTGGAGTGTGGGGGCAGGGGGCTTTCCCGTATTTCAGCCCCAGCATTTT.

There are a few counts of this clone. The chain joins TRBV15 to TRBJ1-4; tentative D call: TRBD1 (6 bases). Germline CDR1 reads LNHNV; CDR2 reads YYDKDF (reference sequence). V was pared by 3 bases and J by 4 bases, with 9 bases between. The length of the CDR3 is 14 residues. As DNA, the CDR3 is TGTGCCACCAGCAGGGACAGAAGTAATGAAAAACTGTTTTTT. Its translation: CATSRDRSNEKLFF.

The chain is built from TRBV4-1 and TRBJ1-5, with TRBD1 matching over 9 bases. CDR3 length equals 16 residues. V was pared by 3 bases and J by 4 bases, with 7 bases of the junction left unmatched. Per the germline V gene, CDR1 is MGHRA and CDR2 is YSYEKL. The CDR3 protein is CASSQPGQGGNQPQHF. The CDR3, as DNA: TGCGCCAGCAGCCAGCCGGGACAGGGAGGAAATCAGCCCCAGCATTTT.